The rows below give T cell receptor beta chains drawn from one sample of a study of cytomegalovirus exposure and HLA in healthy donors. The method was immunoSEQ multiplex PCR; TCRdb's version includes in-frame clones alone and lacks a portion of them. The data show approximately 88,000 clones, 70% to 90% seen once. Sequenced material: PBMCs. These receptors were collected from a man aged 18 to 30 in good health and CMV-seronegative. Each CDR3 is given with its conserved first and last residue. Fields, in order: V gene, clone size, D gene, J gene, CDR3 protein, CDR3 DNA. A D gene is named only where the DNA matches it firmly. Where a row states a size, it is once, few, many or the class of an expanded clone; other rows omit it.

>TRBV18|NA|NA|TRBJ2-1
CASSEQYNEQFF
TGTGCCAGCTCAGAACAGTACAATGAGCAGTTCTTC
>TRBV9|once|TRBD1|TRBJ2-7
CASSVLDRAYSYEQYF
TGTGCCAGCAGCGTCCTCGACAGGGCCTACTCCTACGAGCAGTACTTC
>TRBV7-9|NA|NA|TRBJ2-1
CASSLSTVIYNEQFF
TGTGCCAGCAGCCTATCGACAGTTATCTACAATGAGCAGTTCTTC
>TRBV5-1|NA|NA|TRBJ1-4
CASSLGQNGEKLFF
TGCGCCAGCAGCTTGGGACAGAACGGGGAAAAACTGTTTTTT
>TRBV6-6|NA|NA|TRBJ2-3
CATKTGTDTQYF
TGTGCCACCAAGACAGGCACAGATACGCAGTATTTT
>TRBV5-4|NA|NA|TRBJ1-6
CASSLGGGGGDSPLHF
TGTGCCAGCAGCTTGGGCGGGGGAGGGGGGGATTCACCCCTCCACTTT
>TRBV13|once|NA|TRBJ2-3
CASSPEGLEIRTDTQYF
TGTGCCAGCAGCCCCGAGGGACTCGAAATTCGCACAGATACGCAGTATTTT
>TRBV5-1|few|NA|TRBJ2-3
CASSASPGEFAGDTQYF
TGCGCCAGCAGCGCATCTCCGGGGGAATTCGCCGGAGATACGCAGTATTTT
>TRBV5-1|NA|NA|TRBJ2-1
CASRSPLQGEQFF
TGCGCCAGCCGTTCTCCCCTCCAGGGTGAGCAGTTCTTC
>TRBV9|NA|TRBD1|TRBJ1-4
CASSVSYGTGTLVGEKLFF
TGTGCCAGCAGCGTTAGCTATGGGACAGGGACTTTGGTAGGCGAAAAACTGTTTTTT
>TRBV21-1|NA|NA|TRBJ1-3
CASWKGGGPTRDSGNTIYF
TGTGCCAGCTGGAAAGGAGGGGGACCGACGAGAGACTCTGGAAACACCATATATTTT
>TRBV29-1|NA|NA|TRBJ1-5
CSVGTDSDSNQPQHF
TGCAGCGTTGGGACCGACAGCGATAGCAATCAGCCCCAGCATTTT
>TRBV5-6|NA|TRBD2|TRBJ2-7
CASSLVSGDYEQYF
TGTGCCAGCAGCTTGGTTAGCGGGGACTACGAGCAGTACTTC
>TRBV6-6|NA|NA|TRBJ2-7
CASSPGGRLWQYF
TGTGCCAGCAGCCCTGGAGGTCGCTTATGGCAGTACTTC
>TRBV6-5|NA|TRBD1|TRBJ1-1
CASSSTGGGTEAFF
TGTGCCAGCAGTTCTACAGGGGGGGGCACTGAAGCTTTCTTT
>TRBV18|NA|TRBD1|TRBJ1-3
CASSRQGSRSGNTIYF
TGTGCCAGCTCACGACAGGGGAGCCGCTCTGGAAACACCATATATTTT
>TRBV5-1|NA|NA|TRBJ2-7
CASSATGTSSYEQYF
TGCGCCAGCAGCGCAACAGGAACGAGCTCCTACGAGCAGTACTTC
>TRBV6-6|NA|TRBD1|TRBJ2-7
CASNRGSYEQYF
TGTGCCAGCAACAGGGGGTCCTACGAGCAGTACTTC
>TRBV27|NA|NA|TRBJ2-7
CASSARPLGVRGYEQYF
TGTGCCAGCAGTGCGCGCCCGCTTGGGGTTAGGGGGTACGAGCAGTACTTC
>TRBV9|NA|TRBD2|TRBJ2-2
CASSSGTSRNTGELFF
TGTGCCAGCAGCTCCGGGACTAGCCGGAACACCGGGGAGCTGTTTTTT
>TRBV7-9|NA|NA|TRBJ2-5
CASSSRLTEETQYF
TGTGCCAGCAGCTCCCGACTGACAGAAGAGACCCAGTACTTC
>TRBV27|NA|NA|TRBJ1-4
CASSLYPGTNEKLFF
TGTGCCAGCAGTTTATACCCAGGGACTAATGAAAAACTGTTTTTT
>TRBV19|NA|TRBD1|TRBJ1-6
CASSVIQGGDLHF
TGTGCCAGTAGTGTAATCCAGGGGGGTGATCTCCACTTT
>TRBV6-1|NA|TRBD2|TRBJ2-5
CAILTSGAGGTQYF
TGTGCCATCTTGACTAGCGGCGCAGGGGGGACCCAGTACTTC
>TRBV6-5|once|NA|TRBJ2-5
CASTAAEGTQYF
TGTGCCAGCACCGCGGCGGAGGGGACCCAGTACTTC
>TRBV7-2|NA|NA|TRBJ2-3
CASSLVAPTQYF
TGTGCCAGCAGCTTGGTCGCGCCTACGCAGTATTTT
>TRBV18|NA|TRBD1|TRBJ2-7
CASSPPGQFSPLYEQYF
TGTGCCAGCTCACCACCGGGACAGTTTTCCCCCCTCTACGAGCAGTACTTC
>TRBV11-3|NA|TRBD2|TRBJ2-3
CASSLGGSGGTDTQYF
TGTGCCAGCAGCTTAGGCGGTAGCGGGGGCACAGATACGCAGTATTTT
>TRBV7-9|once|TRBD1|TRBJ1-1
CASSFDRGWDTEAFF
TGTGCCAGCAGCTTTGACAGGGGATGGGACACTGAAGCTTTCTTT
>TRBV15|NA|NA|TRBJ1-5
CATSRDRQVDQPQHF
TGTGCCACCAGCAGAGATAGGCAGGTGGATCAGCCCCAGCATTTT
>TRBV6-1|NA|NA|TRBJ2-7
CASSDYSYEQYF
TGTGCCAGCAGTGACTACTCCTACGAGCAGTACTTC
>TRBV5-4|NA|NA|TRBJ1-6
CASSPQEDSPLHF
TGTGCCAGCAGCCCCCAGGAGGATTCACCCCTCCACTTT
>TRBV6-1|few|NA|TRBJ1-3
CASSAASGDAGNTIYF
TGTGCCAGCAGTGCTGCCTCAGGGGATGCTGGAAACACCATATATTTT
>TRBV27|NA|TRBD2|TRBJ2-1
CASSLSGAYNEQFF
TGTGCCAGCAGTTTAAGCGGGGCCTACAATGAGCAGTTCTTC
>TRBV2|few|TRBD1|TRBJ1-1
CASTKTGATITNTEAFF
TGTGCCAGCACTAAAACAGGGGCCACAATCACGAACACTGAAGCTTTCTTT
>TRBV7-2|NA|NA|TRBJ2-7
CASSPTRTATYEQYF
TGTGCCAGCAGCCCCACTCGGACTGCTACCTACGAGCAGTACTTC
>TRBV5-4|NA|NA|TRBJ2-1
CASRYTRVDEQFF
TGTGCCAGCAGGTATACTAGAGTGGATGAGCAGTTCTTC
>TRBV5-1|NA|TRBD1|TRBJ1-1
CASSPGTGGTNTEAFF
TGCGCCAGCAGCCCCGGGACAGGGGGGACGAACACTGAAGCTTTCTTT
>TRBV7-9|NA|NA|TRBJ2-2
CASSFSPGELFF
TGTGCCAGCAGCTTTAGCCCCGGGGAGCTGTTTTTT
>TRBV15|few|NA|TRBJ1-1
CATSSSFGGLNTEAFF
TGTGCCACCAGCAGCTCGTTCGGGGGGCTGAACACTGAAGCTTTCTTT
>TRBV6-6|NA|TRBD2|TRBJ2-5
CASKGGGGAVETQYF
TGTGCCAGCAAGGGGGGCGGGGGGGCCGTTGAGACCCAGTACTTC
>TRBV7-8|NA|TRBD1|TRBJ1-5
CASSRFQGAGQPQHF
TGTGCCAGCAGCCGATTCCAGGGGGCCGGGCAGCCCCAGCATTTT
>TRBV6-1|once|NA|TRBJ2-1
CASSEFGQGRNEQFF
TGTGCCAGCAGTGAATTTGGGCAGGGTAGGAATGAGCAGTTCTTC
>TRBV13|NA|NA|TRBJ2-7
CASSSEGADYEQYF
TGTGCCAGCAGCTCGGAGGGGGCGGATTACGAGCAGTACTTC
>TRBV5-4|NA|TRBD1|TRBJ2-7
CASSTLTGPYEQYF
TGTGCCAGCAGCACCCTGACAGGGCCCTACGAGCAGTACTTC
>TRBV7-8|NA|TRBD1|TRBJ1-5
CASSSQGYSNQPQHF
TGTGCCAGCAGCTCACAGGGGTATAGCAATCAGCCCCAGCATTTT
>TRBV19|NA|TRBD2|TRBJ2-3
CASSHGLAGLTDTQYF
TGTGCCAGTAGTCATGGACTAGCGGGACTCACAGATACGCAGTATTTT
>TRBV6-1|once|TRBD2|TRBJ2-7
CASSGGGGSYEQYF
TGTGCCAGCAGTGGGGGGGGAGGCTCCTACGAGCAGTACTTC
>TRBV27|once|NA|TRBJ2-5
CASSYAGRQETQYF
TGTGCCAGCAGTTATGCGGGGCGGCAAGAGACCCAGTACTTC
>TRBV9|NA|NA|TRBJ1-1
CASSPDSLMNTEAFF
TGTGCCAGCAGCCCGGACAGCCTCATGAACACTGAAGCTTTCTTT